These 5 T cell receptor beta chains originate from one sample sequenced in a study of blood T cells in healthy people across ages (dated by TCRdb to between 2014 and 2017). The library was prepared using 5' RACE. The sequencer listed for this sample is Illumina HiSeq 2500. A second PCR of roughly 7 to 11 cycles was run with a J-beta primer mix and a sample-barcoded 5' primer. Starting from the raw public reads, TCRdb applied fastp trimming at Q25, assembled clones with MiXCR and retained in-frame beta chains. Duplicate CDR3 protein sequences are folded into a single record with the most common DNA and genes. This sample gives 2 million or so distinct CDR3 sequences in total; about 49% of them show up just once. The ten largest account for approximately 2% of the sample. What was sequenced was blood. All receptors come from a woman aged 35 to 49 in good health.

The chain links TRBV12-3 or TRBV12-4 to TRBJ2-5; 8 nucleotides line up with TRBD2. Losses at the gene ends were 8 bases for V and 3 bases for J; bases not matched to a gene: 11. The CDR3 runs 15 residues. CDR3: CASGRGGGIKETQYF. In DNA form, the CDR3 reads TGTGCCAGCGGCCGTGGCGGGGGGATTAAAGAGACCCAGTACTTC.

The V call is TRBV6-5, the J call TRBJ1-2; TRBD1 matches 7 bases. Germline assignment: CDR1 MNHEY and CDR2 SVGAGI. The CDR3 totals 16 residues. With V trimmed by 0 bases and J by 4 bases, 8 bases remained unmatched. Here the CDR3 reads CASSYSRTGVSYGYTF. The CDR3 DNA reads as TGTGCCAGCAGTTACTCCAGGACAGGCGTTAGCTATGGCTACACCTTC.

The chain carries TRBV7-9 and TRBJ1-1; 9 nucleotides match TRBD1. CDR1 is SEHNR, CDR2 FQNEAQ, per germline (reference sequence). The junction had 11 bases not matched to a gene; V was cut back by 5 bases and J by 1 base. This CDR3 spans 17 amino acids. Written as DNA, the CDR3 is TGTGCCAGCAGCCAACCCCGGGACAGGGTGAAGAACACTGAAGCTTTCTTT. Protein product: CASSQPRDRVKNTEAFF.

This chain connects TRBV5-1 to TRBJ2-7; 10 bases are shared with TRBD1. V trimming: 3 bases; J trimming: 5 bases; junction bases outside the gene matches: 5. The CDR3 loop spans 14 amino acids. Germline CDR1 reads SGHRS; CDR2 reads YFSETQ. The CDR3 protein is CASSWAGQGNEQYF. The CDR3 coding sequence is TGCGCCAGCAGCTGGGCGGGACAGGGGAACGAGCAGTACTTC.

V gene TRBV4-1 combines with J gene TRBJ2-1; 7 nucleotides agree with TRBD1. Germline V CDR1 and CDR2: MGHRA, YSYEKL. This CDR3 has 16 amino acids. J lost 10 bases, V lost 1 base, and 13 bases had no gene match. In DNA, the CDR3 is TGCGCCAGCAGCCAAGTCGATGTGGTGACAGGGCGGGAGCAGTTCTTC. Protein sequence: CASSQVDVVTGREQFF.